This T cell receptor beta chain was obtained from a study of radiation and T cells in renal cell carcinoma. Study context: Nephrectomy followed 15 Gy stereotactic body radiation by 4 weeks.

Regarding time point: blood 2 weeks post-SBRT. Treatment defined: 15 Gy SBRT to primary tumor, nephrectomy 4 weeks later. Clones were read by immunoSEQ multiplex PCR, and TCRdb kept only the in-frame ones, dropping some. Of about 150,000 clones in the sample, approximately 90% were seen once. CDR3 length: 16 residues. The germline CDR1 and CDR2 sequences are SGHRS and YFSETQ. Trimming removed 3 bases from V and 0 bases from J; junction bases left unmatched: 5. The input for sequencing was blood, taken from a patient whose treatment included radiotherapy and nephrectomy. The chain recombines TRBV5-1 with TRBJ1-3, with 8 bases that match TRBD1. The clonotype comes from a woman aged 45 to 65 with renal cell carcinoma. This CDR3 reads CASSYDRGNSGNTIYF. Here the CDR3 DNA reads TGCGCCAGCAGCTATGACAGGGGTAACTCTGGAAACACCATATATTTT.